This T cell receptor (beta chain) was captured by sequencing in a study of Graves' ophthalmopathy and Graves' hyperthyroidism. Study in general: Upon initial diagnosis and before any treatment, peripheral blood was collected.

Patients with other autoimmune diseases, uncontrolled infections, pregnancy or lactation were excluded. Transcripts of RNA were the source for amplifying TCR beta CDR3 regions. Amplification began with first-round RT-PCR using HTBI primers, then second-round multiplex PCR was performed. A single record per CDR3 protein comes from TCRdb applying MiXCR to the multiplex PCR reads. The top ten hold about a tenth of the sample, which has around 470,000 distinct CDR3 sequences, 13% to 15% seen once. The length of the CDR3 is 14 residues. V shed 0 bases and J shed 4 bases, with 10 bases lying between them. Germline values: CDR1 GTSNPN, CDR2 SVGIG (reference sequence). This clonotype was picked up a small number of times.

The source is a woman younger than 45 with Graves' ophthalmopathy. The rearrangement uses TRBV30 and TRBJ2-1; D is possibly TRBD1 (6 bases). The material sequenced was blood. The CDR3 is CAWSVGTKYNEQFF. Here the CDR3 DNA reads TGTGCCTGGAGTGTTGGGACAAAATACAATGAGCAGTTCTTC.